This TCR beta chain is drawn from a study of T cells in Graves' hyperthyroidism and ophthalmopathy. Amplified regions were TCR beta CDR3 sequences from RNA transcripts. Using the HTBI primer set, a first-round RT-PCR was run on the TCR CDR3. TCRdb re-called the multiplex PCR reads with MiXCR, one entry per CDR3 protein. The sample contains hundreds of thousands of distinct CDR3 sequences, approximately 40% of which appear only once. V was clipped by 4 bases and J by 1 base, with 11 bases between them. Germline V gene sequence: CDR1 WSHSY, CDR2 SAAADI. This CDR3 has 15 amino acids. Patients aged 18 to 65 had newly diagnosed hyperthyroidism lasting under 2 months.

The rearrangement joins TRBV10-2 to TRBJ1-5; D is possibly TRBD1 (6 bases). The sample comprised blood. This receptor was obtained from a man between 18 and 35 years old with Graves' hyperthyroidism. The CDR3 loop reads CASSAQGMSNQPQHF. In nucleotides, the CDR3 is TGCGCCAGCAGTGCACAGGGAATGAGCAATCAGCCCCAGCATTTT.